What follows are 21 T cell receptor beta chains derived from one specimen sequenced in a study of blood T cell repertoires in COVID-19. Measured with immunoSEQ multiplex PCR; TCRdb has only the in-frame clones, and not every one. Of hundreds of thousands of clones detected, 86% appear once; the ten largest clones hold 1.4%. Specimen: peripheral blood. The source of these receptors is a woman aged 25 to 39 with active or convalescent COVID-19.

The chain recombines TRBV13 with TRBJ2-5; TRBD1 agrees at 9 bases. The V gene's germline CDR1 is PRHDT and CDR2 FYEKMQ (reference sequence). The CDR3 is 14 residues long. Trimming at V came to 3 bases and at J to 4 bases, leaving 3 bases not matched to a gene. CDR3 in DNA: TGTGCCAGCAGCTTCAGACAGGGGGGAGAGACCCAGTACTTC. Residues: CASSFRQGGETQYF.

V usage is TRBV24-1 and J usage is TRBJ1-2, with 11 bases lining up with TRBD1. This CDR3 spans 15 amino acids. V lost 4 bases, J lost 6 bases, and 6 bases stayed unmatched. From germline, CDR1 is KGHDR and CDR2 SFDVKD. The CDR3 region is CATSDMDRGRDGYTF. CDR3 nucleotide sequence: TGTGCCACCAGTGACATGGACAGGGGGCGTGATGGCTACACCTTC.

The V gene is TRBV14, the J gene TRBJ2-1, with unresolved D. CDR3 length: 12 residues. CDR1 and CDR2 from the germline V gene are SGHDN and FVKESK. V lost 1 base to trimming and J lost 6 bases, with 4 bases between them. The CDR3 nucleotides read TGTGCCAGCAGCCAAGCCCTCAATGAGCAGTTCTTC. Translated, it gives CASSQALNEQFF.

The V and J genes are TRBV7-8 and TRBJ2-7; TRBD1 matches 7 bases. Germline loops: CDR1 SGHVS, CDR2 FQNEAQ. The length of the CDR3 is 14 residues. The V and J ends lost 6 bases and 1 base, in that order; junction bases with no gene match: 6. CDR3 protein: CASSKGQVSYEQYF. In DNA form, the CDR3 reads TGTGCCAGCAGTAAAGGACAGGTATCCTACGAGCAGTACTTC.

The rearrangement uses TRBV5-1 and TRBJ2-5; TRBD2 matches 13 bases. This CDR3 spans 17 amino acids. Germline assignment: CDR1 SGHRS and CDR2 YFSETQ. With 3 bases clipped from V and 1 base from J, the junction kept 6 bases outside the gene matches. The CDR3: CASSSGLAGSAQETQYF. The CDR3 DNA sequence: TGCGCCAGCAGCTCGGGACTAGCGGGGAGTGCCCAAGAGACCCAGTACTTC.

The genes are TRBV7-9 and TRBJ2-5, with D perhaps TRBD2 (5 bases). The CDR3 extends over 13 amino acids. V was trimmed by 6 bases and J by 5 bases, leaving 13 bases between them. Germline CDR1 and CDR2: SEHNR and FQNEAQ (reference sequence). CDR3 in DNA: TGTGCCAGCAGTAGAGGACTTGCTGAGACCCAGTACTTC. It codes for CASSRGLAETQYF. Full variable domain (missing parts from reference TRBV7-9 and TRBJ2-5): DTGVSQNPRHKITKRGQNVTFRCDPISEHNRLYWYRQTLGQGPEFLTYFQNEAQLEKSRLLSDRFSAERPKGSFSTLEIQRTEQGDSAMYLCASSRGLAETQYFGPGTRLLVL.

V and J are TRBV29-1 and TRBJ2-3; 11 nucleotides line up with TRBD2. The germline V gene encodes CDR1 SQVTM and CDR2 ANQGSEA. CDR3 length: 16 amino acids. J gave up 0 bases and V 7 bases, and 9 bases lay outside the gene matches. CDR3 DNA: TGCAGCGCATCATCGGGACTAGCGGCTAGCACAGATACGCAGTATTTT. It encodes CSASSGLAASTDTQYF.

For the CDR3, the DNA is TGCGCCAGCAGCCCTTTTACAGGGGCCACTGAAGCTTTCTTT. This sequence encodes CASSPFTGATEAFF. The chain recombines TRBV5-1 with TRBJ1-1, with TRBD1 identical over 7 bases. This CDR3 has 14 residues. V shed 4 bases and J 4 bases; nucleotides not matched to a gene: 7. The germline CDR1 and CDR2 sequences are SGHRS and YFSETQ.

This chain links TRBV6-5 with TRBJ2-1; 8 bases agree with TRBD2. Germline-derived CDR1 and CDR2 are MNHEY and SVGAGI. The V and J ends lost 9 bases and 5 bases, in that order; junction bases with no gene match: 6. The CDR3 has 13 amino acids. In DNA form, the CDR3 reads TGTGCCAGTCAGGGACTAGTTGACAATGAGCAGTTCTTC. Amino acid sequence: CASQGLVDNEQFF.

The chain recombines TRBV7-9 with TRBJ2-2, with 7 bases fitting TRBD2. The CDR3 is 16 amino acids. The germline CDR1 and CDR2 sequences are SEHNR and FQNEAQ (reference sequence). The V gene end was trimmed by 2 bases and the J gene end by 4 bases; junction bases not matched to a gene: 7. In nucleotides, the CDR3 is TGTGCCAGCAGCTTATATGCGGGAGAGGTCACCGGGGAGCTGTTTTTT. This codes for CASSLYAGEVTGELFF.

The J gene is TRBJ1-5, the V gene TRBV5-8, with 8 nucleotides matching TRBD1. V lost 4 bases, J lost 5 bases, and 17 bases stayed unmatched. There are 18 residues in the CDR3. Germline V CDR1 and CDR2: SGHTS, YDEGEE. The CDR3 nucleotides read TGTGCCAGCAGCCCAGGCCTTCGGACAGGGACCCCCGATCAGCCCCAGCATTTT. It codes for CASSPGLRTGTPDQPQHF.

The chain carries TRBV14 and TRBJ2-7; the match to TRBD2 covers 7 bases. The germline V gene has CDR1 SGHDN and CDR2 FVKESK. The CDR3 is made up of 14 amino acids. V lost 2 bases to trimming and J lost 6 bases; unmatched junction nucleotides: 7. Here the CDR3 DNA reads TGTGCCAGCAGCCAACAGCGGGGCTCAAGCGAGCAGTACTTC. It translates to CASSQQRGSSEQYF.

The chain employs TRBV28 and TRBJ1-5; unclear D gene. Trimming removed 6 bases at V and 8 bases at J, with 11 bases between. CDR1 is MDHEN and CDR2 is SYDVKM in the germline V gene. This CDR3 contains 12 residues. DNA for the CDR3: TGTGCCAGCAGAAGGGAGTTAAAGCCCCAGCATTTT. This encodes CASRRELKPQHF. Full variable domain (rest looked up from reference TRBV28 and TRBJ1-5): DVKVTQSSRYLVKRTGEKVFLECVQDMDHENMFWYRQDPGLGLRLIYFSYDVKMKEKGDIPEGYSVSREKKERFSLILESASTNQTSMYLCASRRELKPQHFGDGTRLSIL.

The chain recombines TRBV19 with TRBJ2-7; 8 nucleotides match TRBD1. This CDR3 is 16 amino acids long. Germline CDR1 LNHDA, CDR2 SQIVND (reference sequence). With 4 bases clipped from V and 0 bases from J, the junction kept 8 bases outside the gene matches. CDR3 sequence reads: CASSTGTGLLSYEQYF. The CDR3 DNA follows: TGTGCCAGTAGTACCGGGACAGGTCTTCTCTCCTACGAGCAGTACTTC.

The CDR3 nucleotides read TGTGCCAGCAGCTTAGATCGTTTCAGCCTAGCGGGAGTTTCAGAGACCCAGTACTTC. Its protein is CASSLDRFSLAGVSETQYF. The genes are TRBV11-2 and TRBJ2-5, with 10 positions matching TRBD2. This CDR3 comprises 19 residues. Germline trimming cut 0 bases from V and 4 bases from J; bases unmatched to any gene: 14. Germline V gene sequence: CDR1 SGHAT, CDR2 FQNNGV.

The chain has TRBV5-4 and TRBJ2-1; 10 bases line up with TRBD2. The CDR3 runs 14 residues. The germline V gene has CDR1 SGHNT and CDR2 YYREEE (reference sequence). Losses at the gene ends were 6 bases for V and 6 bases for J; bases not matched to a gene: 6. The CDR3 here is CASTSGGAGNEQFF. CDR3 in DNA: TGTGCCAGCACAAGCGGGGGGGCCGGCAATGAGCAGTTCTTC.

CDR3 sequence: CASSDVTGVTEAFF. DNA for the CDR3: TGTGCCAGCAGTGACGTGACAGGGGTGACTGAAGCTTTCTTT. The rearrangement joins TRBV6-1 to TRBJ1-1; TRBD1 aligns across 8 bases. Germline assignment: CDR1 MNHNS and CDR2 SASEGT. V was pared by 3 bases and J by 5 bases, with 5 bases of the junction left unmatched. The CDR3 covers 14 residues.

The chain links TRBV9 to TRBJ2-7, with 15 bases aligning to TRBD2. The CDR3 covers 15 residues. Germline CDR1 and CDR2: SGDLS and YYNGEE. With 3 bases clipped from V and 2 bases from J, the junction kept 0 bases outside the gene matches. The CDR3 loop is CASSGTSGRAYEQYF. CDR3 in DNA: TGTGCCAGCAGCGGGACTAGCGGGAGGGCCTACGAGCAGTACTTC.

The chain carries TRBV6-5 and TRBJ2-7, with 8 bases aligning to TRBD2. Losses at the gene ends were 2 bases for V and 5 bases for J; bases not matched to a gene: 2. This CDR3 has 13 amino acids. Germline assignment: CDR1 MNHEY and CDR2 SVGAGI. In DNA form, the CDR3 reads TGTGCCAGCAGTTACGCGGGAGGCGACGAGCAGTACTTC. This encodes CASSYAGGDEQYF.

The gene calls are TRBV15 and TRBJ2-2; a weak D match, TRBD1 (7 bases). The CDR3 consists of 17 residues. Germline loops: CDR1 LNHNV, CDR2 YYDKDF (reference sequence). Trimming removed 6 bases from V and 1 base from J, with 18 bases in between. The DNA of the CDR3 is TGTGCCACCAGTGGCGGGACAGCCTACGGGAACACCGGGGAGCTGTTTTTT. This sequence encodes CATSGGTAYGNTGELFF.

The table lists this clone with a count of one. This sequence joins TRBV2 and TRBJ1-3; 10 bases are shared with TRBD1. After removal of 4 bases from V and 7 bases from J, the junction contained 7 bases not matched to a gene. Germline V gene lookup returns CDR1 SNHLY and CDR2 FYNNEI. The CDR3 is made up of 15 amino acids. The CDR3 is CASSAGQGVLNTIYF. The DNA for the CDR3 is TGTGCCAGCAGTGCAGGACAGGGGGTGTTGAACACCATATATTTT.